This record looks at one T cell receptor (beta chain) sequence and its context. This sample is part of a study of cytomegalovirus exposure and HLA in healthy donors. PCR primers comprised 60 Vbeta and 13 Jbeta primers. TCRdb's table, derived via immunoSEQ multiplex PCR, lists solely in-frame clones and lacks some. The table lists some 76,000 clones, with approximately 0.81% in the top ten. The CDR3 has 14 residues. Germline V gene sequence: CDR1 SGHKS, CDR2 YYEKEE (reference sequence). Trimming cost V 6 bases and J 3 bases; bases outside gene matches: 8. Material for sequencing was PBMCs. J is TRBJ2-7 and V is TRBV5-5; 8 bases align to TRBD2. This TCR was sampled from a boy aged 10-17 years in good health and CMV-seronegative. The CDR3 region is CASTLPGGGYEQYF. As DNA, the CDR3 is TGTGCCAGCACTCTACCGGGAGGGGGCTACGAGCAGTACTTC.